These 25 T cell receptor beta chains were all obtained from the same sample, sequenced in a study of blood T cell repertoires in COVID-19. Some clones are missing from TCRdb's copy, which holds only in-frame ones; the method was immunoSEQ multiplex PCR. The sample carries about 110,000 clones, 84% recorded once. The sequenced sample was peripheral blood. Source of these receptors: a woman in her sixties or seventies with acute or convalescent COVID-19.

This rearrangement joins TRBV7-2 to TRBJ2-3; 9 nucleotides align to TRBD2. The CDR3 length is 14 residues. Germline trimming cut 1 base from V and 6 bases from J; bases unmatched to any gene: 2. The germline gives CDR1 SGHTA, CDR2 FQGNSA. The CDR3 loop reads CASSLGLAGDTQYF. The CDR3 region has the DNA TGTGCCAGCAGCTTAGGTCTAGCGGGGGATACGCAGTATTTT.

The CDR3 DNA follows: TGTGCCAGCAGTTTAGCGGGGGGCCAAGAGACCCAGTACTTC. Its translation is CASSLAGGQETQYF. The chain uses TRBV25-1 and TRBJ2-5, with 10 bases fitting TRBD2. The trim removed 5 bases at V and 1 base at J, leaving 1 base unmatched. There are 14 residues in the CDR3. Germline CDR1 reads MGHDK; CDR2 reads SYGVNS.

The V call is TRBV5-6, the J call TRBJ1-3; 8 positions match TRBD1. Germline assignment: CDR1 SGHDT and CDR2 YYEEEE. Trimming cost V 4 bases and J 0 bases; bases outside gene matches: 9. The CDR3 runs to 17 residues. CDR3 protein: CASSPGQGTPSGNTIYF. CDR3 sequence (DNA): TGTGCCAGCAGCCCCGGACAGGGAACGCCCTCTGGAAACACCATATATTTT.

V usage is TRBV2 and J usage is TRBJ1-4, with 7 bases that match TRBD1. Trimming took 6 bases from V and 3 from J; bases not matched to a gene: 7. Germline-derived CDR1 and CDR2 are SNHLY and FYNNEI. This CDR3 is 15 amino acids long. CDR3 protein: CASSIQGQSNEKLFF. In nucleotides, the CDR3 is TGTGCCAGCAGCATCCAGGGACAGTCTAATGAAAAACTGTTTTTT.

Here the CDR3 reads CASSIAGSGYTF. CDR3 bases: TGTGCCAGTAGTATAGCAGGGTCTGGCTACACCTTC. The rearrangement uses TRBV19 and TRBJ1-2; a weak D match, TRBD1 (5 bases). V was clipped by 1 base and J by 7 bases, with 7 bases between them. In germline, CDR1 is LNHDA, CDR2 SQIVND (reference sequence). This CDR3 has 12 amino acids. Filled out from reference TRBV19 and TRBJ1-2, the complete variable domain reads DGGITQSPKYLFRKEGQNVTLSCEQNLNHDAMYWYRQDPGQGLRLIYYSQIVNDFQKGDIAEGYSVSREKKESFPLTVTSAQKNPTAFYLCASSIAGSGYTFGSGTRLTVV.

The chain links TRBV9 to TRBJ1-1, with D tentatively TRBD1 (6 bases). The V gene lost 0 bases and the J gene lost 6 bases, with 12 bases spanning the gap. The CDR3 sequence is 14 residues long. CDR1 is SGDLS and CDR2 is YYNGEE in the germline V gene. DNA of the CDR3: TGTGCCAGCAGCGTAGCTACGGGACACTCTGAAGCTTTCTTT. It translates to CASSVATGHSEAFF.

CDR3 protein: CASSAGSSGSNQPQHF. CDR3 bases: TGCGCCAGCAGCGCCGGATCCTCGGGTAGCAATCAGCCCCAGCATTTT. The V and J genes are TRBV5-1 and TRBJ1-5; D not certain. Germline CDR1 reads SGHRS; CDR2 reads YFSETQ. V shed 4 bases and J shed 0 bases, with 14 bases lying between them. This CDR3 comprises 16 residues.

The J gene is TRBJ1-4, the V gene TRBV5-1; a weak D match, TRBD1 (6 bases). The ends were cut back, 6 bases at V and 3 bases at J, with 18 bases in the middle. This CDR3 contains 16 residues. Germline loops: CDR1 SGHRS, CDR2 YFSETQ. Written as DNA, the CDR3 is TGCGCCAGCACCCTCAACCCGGGACACCCTAATGAAAAACTGTTTTTT. Amino acid sequence: CASTLNPGHPNEKLFF. Full variable domain (remainder filled in from reference TRBV5-1 and TRBJ1-4): KAGVTQTPRYLIKTRGQQVTLSCSPISGHRSVSWYQQTPGQGLQFLFEYFSETQRNKGNFPGRFSGRQFSNSRSEMNVSTLELGDSALYLCASTLNPGHPNEKLFFGSGTQLSVL.

The chain joins TRBV19 to TRBJ1-2; 7 bases align to TRBD1. V gave up 7 bases and J gave up 1 base; unmatched junction bases: 6. This CDR3 is built from 14 residues. CDR1 and CDR2 (germline): LNHDA, SQIVND (reference sequence). CDR3 protein: CASNSHRGNYGYTF. In nucleotides, the CDR3 is TGTGCCAGTAACTCTCACAGGGGTAACTATGGCTACACCTTC.

V gene TRBV7-6 combines with J gene TRBJ2-5; D ambiguous. This CDR3 has 14 amino acids. Germline V CDR1 and CDR2: SGHVS, FNYEAQ. V was pared by 5 bases and J by 3 bases, with 13 bases between. CDR3 loop: CASSRLRGEETQYF. CDR3 in DNA: TGTGCCAGCAGCCGCCTCAGAGGAGAAGAGACCCAGTACTTC.

The chain employs TRBV11-2 and TRBJ2-3; no clear D. This CDR3 region has 12 residues. V dropped 4 bases and J dropped 7 bases, with 9 bases sitting between them. Germline V gene data show CDR1 as SGHAT and CDR2 as FQNNGV. CDR3 nucleotide sequence: TGTGCCAGCAGCTCAACGGTCCATACGCAGTATTTT. Translation: CASSSTVHTQYF.

The genes are TRBV5-1 and TRBJ1-1, with D unclear. Germline lookup yields CDR1 SGHRS and CDR2 YFSETQ. The CDR3 is 14 residues long. Trimming pared 8 bases from V and 4 bases from J, leaving 18 bases between. CDR3 sequence reads: CASSPSYPITEAFF. In DNA, the CDR3 is TGCGCCAGTTCCCCTAGTTACCCGATCACTGAAGCTTTCTTT.

This chain links TRBV5-6 with TRBJ1-2, with D uncertain. Trimming shortened V by 6 bases and J by 4 bases, and 16 bases separated the two germline ends. Looked up from germline, CDR1 is SGHDT and CDR2 is YYEEEE. CDR3 length equals 14 residues. As DNA, the CDR3 is TGTGCCAGCACCCCTGCGGGTTCGATCTATGGCTACACCTTC. It yields the protein CASTPAGSIYGYTF.

The V gene is TRBV14, the J gene TRBJ2-2, with D possibly being TRBD2 (5 bases). Deletions cut 0 bases from V and 2 bases from J, with 7 bases between. CDR1 is SGHDN and CDR2 is FVKESK in the germline V gene. This CDR3 region has 15 residues. The CDR3 is CASSQELVNTGELFF. As DNA, the CDR3 is TGTGCCAGCAGCCAAGAACTAGTTAACACCGGGGAGCTGTTTTTT.

This clone is a singleton in its sample. The V gene is TRBV6-5, the J gene TRBJ2-7, with 10 bases fitting TRBD2. The junction had 13 bases not matched to a gene; V was cut back by 10 bases and J by 7 bases. The CDR3 covers 14 residues. CDR1 MNHEY and CDR2 SVGAGI come from the germline V gene. The chain's CDR3 is CATEPSGSSREQYF. CDR3 in DNA: TGTGCCACTGAACCTAGCGGGAGTTCTAGAGAGCAGTACTTC.

V and J are TRBV19 and TRBJ1-2; tentative D call: TRBD1 (6 bases). V lost 2 bases, J lost 10 bases, and 11 bases lay in between. The CDR3 spans 12 residues. Germline V gives CDR1 LNHDA, CDR2 SQIVND (reference sequence). This chain's CDR3 is CASSITQGIYTF. CDR3 bases: TGTGCCAGTAGTATAACCCAGGGGATCTACACCTTC.

This clone came up once. J is TRBJ1-2 and V is TRBV6-6; D ambiguous. The germline V and J ends were trimmed by 2 bases and 8 bases, with 9 bases remaining between them. CDR3 length: 12 amino acids. Germline V gene lookup returns CDR1 MNHNY and CDR2 SVGAGI (reference sequence). The chain's CDR3 is CASSYRSGGYTF. The DNA of the CDR3 is TGTGCCAGCAGTTACCGTTCGGGAGGCTACACCTTC.

The chain has TRBV19 and TRBJ2-5; D is possibly TRBD1 (7 bases). CDR1 is LNHDA, CDR2 SQIVND, per germline (reference sequence). The CDR3 runs to 12 residues. Deletions cut 4 bases from V and 5 bases from J, with 8 bases between. The CDR3 sequence is CASSTGGETQYF. CDR3 bases: TGTGCCAGTAGTACAGGGGGGGAGACCCAGTACTTC.

This clone appeared once. The chain links TRBV9 to TRBJ2-1; the match to TRBD2 covers 9 bases. After removal of 4 bases from V and 0 bases from J, the junction contained 2 bases not matched to a gene. Looked up from germline, CDR1 is SGDLS and CDR2 is YYNGEE. The CDR3 runs 15 residues. This CDR3 reads CASSQRGASYNEQFF. For the CDR3, the DNA is TGTGCCAGCAGCCAGCGGGGGGCCTCCTACAATGAGCAGTTCTTC.

This rearrangement joins TRBV6-6 to TRBJ2-5; 8 bases are shared with TRBD1. Germline V gene sequence: CDR1 MNHNY, CDR2 SVGAGI (reference sequence). This CDR3 is built from 13 residues. Trimming cost V 6 bases and J 1 base; bases outside gene matches: 1. The CDR3 protein is CASSDRGQETQYF. Here the CDR3 DNA reads TGTGCCAGCAGCGACAGGGGCCAAGAGACCCAGTACTTC.

The V call is TRBV7-9, the J call TRBJ2-1; TRBD2 aligns across 9 bases. This CDR3 has 16 residues. J gave up 5 bases and V 1 base, and 6 bases lay outside the gene matches. Germline CDR1 and CDR2: SEHNR and FQNEAQ (reference sequence). This chain's CDR3 is CASSLVSGRPNNEQFF. The CDR3 nucleotides are TGTGCCAGCAGCTTAGTGAGCGGGAGGCCGAACAATGAGCAGTTCTTC.

In this sample, this clone turned up once. V gene TRBV28 combines with J gene TRBJ1-1; D is possibly TRBD1 (5 bases). The germline V gene has CDR1 MDHEN and CDR2 SYDVKM. Trimming pared 4 bases from V and 1 base from J, leaving 16 bases between. The CDR3 is 16 residues long. This CDR3 reads CASSSYGASRNTEAFF. The CDR3 DNA is TGTGCCAGCAGTTCTTATGGGGCCAGTAGGAACACTGAAGCTTTCTTT.

The chain is built from TRBV5-1 and TRBJ1-1, with 8 bases identical to TRBD1. J lost 0 bases, V lost 4 bases, and 8 bases had no gene match. The CDR3 runs 16 residues. CDR1 and CDR2 (germline): SGHRS, YFSETQ. CDR3 region: CASSLGTGHMNTEAFF. The CDR3 DNA sequence: TGCGCCAGCAGCCTGGGGACAGGCCACATGAACACTGAAGCTTTCTTT.

The chain has TRBV14 and TRBJ1-3; no reliable D call. The CDR3 runs 15 residues. The germline gives CDR1 SGHDN, CDR2 FVKESK. Trimming took 0 bases from V and 4 from J, leaving 10 bases between them. The CDR3 region is CASSQEWSGGNTIYF. The CDR3 coding sequence is TGTGCCAGCAGCCAAGAGTGGAGCGGGGGAAACACCATATATTTT.

This rearrangement joins TRBV6-5 to TRBJ2-1; tentative D call: TRBD2 (6 bases). The V gene lost 8 bases and the J gene lost 10 bases, with 24 bases spanning the gap. Germline CDR1 and CDR2: MNHEY and SVGAGI. This CDR3 is built from 15 residues. The CDR3 region has the DNA TGTGCCAGCGTGGGCCCGGGACTCCCGATTAGCGAGCAGTTCTTC. It specifies CASVGPGLPISEQFF.